Only one count was recorded for the clone carrying this T cell receptor beta chain. The sample is drawn from a study of OX40 agonist ivuxolimab in advanced cancers. Study details: Recorded diagnoses for dose-escalation patients were hepatocellular carcinoma, melanoma, renal cell or head and neck cancer.

Germline V CDR1 and CDR2: SGHNT, YYREEE (reference sequence). The CDR3 contains 12 residues. V was cut by 4 bases and J by 2 bases, with 5 bases left in between. Here immunoSEQ multiplex PCR was the method, and the copy in TCRdb shows in-frame clones only, minus some. This sample has under 85,000 clones, with 85% found just once. This sample comprised CD4+ or CD8+ T cells sorted from blood, obtained in a trial of the OX40 agonist ivuxolimab. The receptor comes from an adult with an advanced solid tumor such as melanoma, head and neck, liver or kidney cancer. This chain uses TRBV5-4 with TRBJ2-3; no reliable D call. CDR3 in DNA: TGTGCCAGCAGCAGAGACACAGATACGCAGTATTTT. It specifies CASSRDTDTQYF.